The TCR beta chain described here comes from a study of control samples from healthy donors and cancer patients. This clone has only a few counts. TCRdb's copy holds only in-frame clones and misses some; the assay was immunoSEQ multiplex PCR. The sample has approximately 50,000 clones, approximately 87% seen once. This receptor was identified in a woman in her sixties or seventies with lung cancer. Sequencing was performed on PBMCs.

CDR3 sequence (DNA): TGTGCCAGCAGTTCTCTCGGTATTGACTCCTACAATGAGCAGTTCTTC. Protein: CASSSLGIDSYNEQFF. This rearrangement joins TRBV27 to TRBJ2-1; D remains unclear. CDR1 is MNHEY and CDR2 is SMNVEV in the germline V gene (reference sequence). Trimming removed 4 bases from V and 0 bases from J, with 13 bases in between. This CDR3 is 16 amino acids long.